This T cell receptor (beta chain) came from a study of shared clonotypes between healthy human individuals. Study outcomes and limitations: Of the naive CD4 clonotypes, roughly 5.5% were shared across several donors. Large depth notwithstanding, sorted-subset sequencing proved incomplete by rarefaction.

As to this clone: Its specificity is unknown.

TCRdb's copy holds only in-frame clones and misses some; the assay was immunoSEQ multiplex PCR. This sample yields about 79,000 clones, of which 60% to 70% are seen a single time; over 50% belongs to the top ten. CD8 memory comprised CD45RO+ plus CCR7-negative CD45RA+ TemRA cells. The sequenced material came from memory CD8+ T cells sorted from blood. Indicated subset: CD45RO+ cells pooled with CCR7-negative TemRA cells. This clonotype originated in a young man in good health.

The CDR3 loop reads CASSDGQGYYNEQFF. CDR3 DNA: TGTGCCAGCAGTGACGGACAGGGGTACTACAATGAGCAGTTCTTC. The genes are TRBV6-1 and TRBJ2-1; 9 positions match TRBD1. From germline, CDR1 is MNHNS and CDR2 SASEGT. V was pared by 3 bases and J by 3 bases, with 3 bases of the junction left unmatched. The CDR3 has 15 amino acids.